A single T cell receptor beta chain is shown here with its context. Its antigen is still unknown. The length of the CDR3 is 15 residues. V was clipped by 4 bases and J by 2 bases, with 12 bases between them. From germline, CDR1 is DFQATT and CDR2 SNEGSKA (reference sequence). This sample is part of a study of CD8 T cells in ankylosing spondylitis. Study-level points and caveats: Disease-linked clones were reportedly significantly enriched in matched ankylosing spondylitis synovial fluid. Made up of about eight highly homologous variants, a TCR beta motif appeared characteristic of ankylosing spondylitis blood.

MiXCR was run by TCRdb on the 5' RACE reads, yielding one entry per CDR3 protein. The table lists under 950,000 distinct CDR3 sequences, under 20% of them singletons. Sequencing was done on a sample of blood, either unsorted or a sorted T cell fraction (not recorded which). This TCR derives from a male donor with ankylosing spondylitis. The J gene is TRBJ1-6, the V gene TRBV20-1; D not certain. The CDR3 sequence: CSAMDLTAYNSPLHF. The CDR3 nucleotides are TGCAGTGCTATGGACCTAACGGCCTATAATTCACCCCTCCACTTT.